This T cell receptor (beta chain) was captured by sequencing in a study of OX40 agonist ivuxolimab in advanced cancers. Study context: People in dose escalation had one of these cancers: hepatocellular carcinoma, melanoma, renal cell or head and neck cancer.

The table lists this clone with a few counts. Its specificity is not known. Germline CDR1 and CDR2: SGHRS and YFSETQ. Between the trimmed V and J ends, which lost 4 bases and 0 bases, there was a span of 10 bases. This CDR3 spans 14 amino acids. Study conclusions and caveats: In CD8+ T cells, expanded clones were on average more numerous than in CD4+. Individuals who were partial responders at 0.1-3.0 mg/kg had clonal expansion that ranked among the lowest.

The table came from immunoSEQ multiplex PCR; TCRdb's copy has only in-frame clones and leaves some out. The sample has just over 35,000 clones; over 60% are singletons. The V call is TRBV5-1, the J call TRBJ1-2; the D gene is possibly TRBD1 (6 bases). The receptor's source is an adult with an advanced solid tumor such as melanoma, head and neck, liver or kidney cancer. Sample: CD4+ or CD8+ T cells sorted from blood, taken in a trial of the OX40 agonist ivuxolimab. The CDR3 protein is CASSTGQTNYGYTF. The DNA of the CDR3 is TGCGCCAGCAGCACCGGACAGACTAACTATGGCTACACCTTC.